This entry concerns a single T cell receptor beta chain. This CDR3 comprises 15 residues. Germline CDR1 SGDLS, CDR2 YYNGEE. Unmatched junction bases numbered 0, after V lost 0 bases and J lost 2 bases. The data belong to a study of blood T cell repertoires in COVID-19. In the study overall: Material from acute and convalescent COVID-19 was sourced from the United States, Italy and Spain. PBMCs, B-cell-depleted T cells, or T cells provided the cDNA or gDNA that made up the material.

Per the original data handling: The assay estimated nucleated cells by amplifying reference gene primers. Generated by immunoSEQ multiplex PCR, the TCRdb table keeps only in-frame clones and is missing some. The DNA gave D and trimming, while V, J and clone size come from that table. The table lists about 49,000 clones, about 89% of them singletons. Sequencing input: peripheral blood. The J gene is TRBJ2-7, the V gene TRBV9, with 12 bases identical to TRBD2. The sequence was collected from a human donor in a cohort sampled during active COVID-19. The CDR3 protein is CASSVGTSGAYEQYF. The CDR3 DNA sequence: TGTGCCAGCAGCGTAGGGACTAGCGGGGCCTACGAGCAGTACTTC.